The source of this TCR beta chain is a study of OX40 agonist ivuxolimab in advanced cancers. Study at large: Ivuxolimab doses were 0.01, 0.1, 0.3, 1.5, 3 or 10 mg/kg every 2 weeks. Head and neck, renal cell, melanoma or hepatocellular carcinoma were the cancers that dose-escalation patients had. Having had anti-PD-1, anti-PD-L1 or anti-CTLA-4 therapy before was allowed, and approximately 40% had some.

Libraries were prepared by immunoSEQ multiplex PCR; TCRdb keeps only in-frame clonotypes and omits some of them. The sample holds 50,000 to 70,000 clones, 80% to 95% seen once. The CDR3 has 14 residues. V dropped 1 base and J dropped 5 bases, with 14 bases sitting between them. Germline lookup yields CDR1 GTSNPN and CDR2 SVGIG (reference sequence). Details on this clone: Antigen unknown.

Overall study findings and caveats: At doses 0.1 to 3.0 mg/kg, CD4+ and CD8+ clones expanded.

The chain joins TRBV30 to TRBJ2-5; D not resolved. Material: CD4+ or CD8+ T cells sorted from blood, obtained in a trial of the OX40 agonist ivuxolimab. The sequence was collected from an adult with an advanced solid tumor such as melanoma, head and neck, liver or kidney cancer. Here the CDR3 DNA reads TGTGCCTGGAGTGATAAGCTGAGGATGGAGACCCAGTACTTC. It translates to CAWSDKLRMETQYF.